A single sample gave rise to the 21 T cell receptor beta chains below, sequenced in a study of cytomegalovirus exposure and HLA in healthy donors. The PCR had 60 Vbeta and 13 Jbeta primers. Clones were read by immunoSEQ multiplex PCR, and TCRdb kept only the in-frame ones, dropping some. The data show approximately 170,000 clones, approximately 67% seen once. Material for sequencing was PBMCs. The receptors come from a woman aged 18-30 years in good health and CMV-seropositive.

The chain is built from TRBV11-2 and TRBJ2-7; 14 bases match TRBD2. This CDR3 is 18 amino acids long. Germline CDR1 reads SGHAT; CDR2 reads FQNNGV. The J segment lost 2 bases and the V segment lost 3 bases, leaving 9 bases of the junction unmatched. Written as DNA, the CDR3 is TGTGCCAGCAGCTTCTCGACTAGCGGGGGGGCCGGGACCTACGAGCAGTACTTC. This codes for CASSFSTSGGAGTYEQYF. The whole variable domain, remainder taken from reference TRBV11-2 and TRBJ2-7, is EAGVAQSPRYKIIEKRQSVAFWCNPISGHATLYWYQQILGQGPKLLIQFQNNGVVDDSQLPKDRFSAERLKGVDSTLKIQPAKLEDSAVYLCASSFSTSGGAGTYEQYFGPGTRLTVT.

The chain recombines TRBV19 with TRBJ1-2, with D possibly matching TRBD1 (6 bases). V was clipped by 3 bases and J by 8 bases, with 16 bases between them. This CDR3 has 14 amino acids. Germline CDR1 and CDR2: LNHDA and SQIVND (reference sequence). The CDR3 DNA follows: TGTGCCAGTAGTATCCAGACAGGCCAGGGGGGCTACACCTTC. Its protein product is CASSIQTGQGGYTF.

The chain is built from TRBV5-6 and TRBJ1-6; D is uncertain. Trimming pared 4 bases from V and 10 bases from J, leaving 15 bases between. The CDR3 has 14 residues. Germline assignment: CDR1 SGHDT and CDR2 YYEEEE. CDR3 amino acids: CASSLDGFYSPLHF. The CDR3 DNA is TGTGCCAGCAGCCTGGACGGGTTTTACTCACCCCTCCACTTT.

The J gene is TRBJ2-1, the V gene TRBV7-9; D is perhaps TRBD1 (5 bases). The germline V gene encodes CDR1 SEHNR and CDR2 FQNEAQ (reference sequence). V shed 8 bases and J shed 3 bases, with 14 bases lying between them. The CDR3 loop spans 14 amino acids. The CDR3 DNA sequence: TGTGCCAGCTCACCAAGGGGTGACTACAATGAGCAGTTCTTC. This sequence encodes CASSPRGDYNEQFF. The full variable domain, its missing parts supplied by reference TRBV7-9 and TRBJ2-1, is DTGVSQNPRHKITKRGQNVTFRCDPISEHNRLYWYRQTLGQGPEFLTYFQNEAQLEKSRLLSDRFSAERPKGSFSTLEIQRTEQGDSAMYLCASSPRGDYNEQFFGPGTRLTVL.

CDR3 residues: CASSRQGGEKLFF. In DNA, the CDR3 is TGTGCCAGCAGCAGGCAGGGAGGAGAAAAACTGTTTTTT. The J gene is TRBJ1-4, the V gene TRBV5-6; TRBD1 might be the D (5 bases). Per the germline V gene, CDR1 is SGHDT and CDR2 is YYEEEE. The CDR3 consists of 13 residues. Trimming took off 4 bases at V and 8 bases at J, with 12 bases between the two ends.

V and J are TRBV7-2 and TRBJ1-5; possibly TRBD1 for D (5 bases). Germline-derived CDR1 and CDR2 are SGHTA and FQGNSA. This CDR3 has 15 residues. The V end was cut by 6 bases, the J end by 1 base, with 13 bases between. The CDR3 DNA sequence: TGTGCCAGCAGTCCGCTTAGGGGAAGCAATCAGCCCCAGCATTTT. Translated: CASSPLRGSNQPQHF.

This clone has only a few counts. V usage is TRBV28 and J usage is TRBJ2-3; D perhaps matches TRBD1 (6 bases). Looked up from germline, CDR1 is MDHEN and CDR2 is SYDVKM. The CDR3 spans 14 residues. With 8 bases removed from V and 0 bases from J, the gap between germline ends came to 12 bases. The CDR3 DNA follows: TGTGCCAGCGGACAGACATTTAGCACAGATACGCAGTATTTT. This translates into CASGQTFSTDTQYF.

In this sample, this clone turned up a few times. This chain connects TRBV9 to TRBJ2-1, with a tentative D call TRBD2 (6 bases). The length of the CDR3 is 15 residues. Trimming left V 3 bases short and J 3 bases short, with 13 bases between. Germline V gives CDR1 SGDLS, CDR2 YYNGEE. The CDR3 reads CASSDPTSYYNEQFF. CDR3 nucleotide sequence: TGTGCCAGCAGCGACCCTACTAGCTACTACAATGAGCAGTTCTTC.

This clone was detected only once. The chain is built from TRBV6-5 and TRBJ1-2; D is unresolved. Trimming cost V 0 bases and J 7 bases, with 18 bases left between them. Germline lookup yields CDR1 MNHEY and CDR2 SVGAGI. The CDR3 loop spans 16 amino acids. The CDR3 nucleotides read TGTGCCAGCAGTTACTCGTCTATAGCTTCCGTCTCTGGCTACACCTTC. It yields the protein CASSYSSIASVSGYTF.

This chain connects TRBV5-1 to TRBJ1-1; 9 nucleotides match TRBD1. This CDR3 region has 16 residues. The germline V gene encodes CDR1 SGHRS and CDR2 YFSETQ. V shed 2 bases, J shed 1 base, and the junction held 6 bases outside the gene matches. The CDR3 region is CASSFAGTGSNTEAFF. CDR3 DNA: TGCGCCAGCAGCTTTGCCGGGACAGGGTCGAACACTGAAGCTTTCTTT.

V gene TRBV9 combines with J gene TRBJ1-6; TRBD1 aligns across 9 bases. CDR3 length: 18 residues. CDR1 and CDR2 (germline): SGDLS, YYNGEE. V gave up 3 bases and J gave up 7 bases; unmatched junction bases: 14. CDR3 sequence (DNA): TGTGCCAGCAGCGGAGGTGGGGCAAAGACAGGGGGAAATTCACCCCTCCACTTT. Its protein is CASSGGGAKTGGNSPLHF.

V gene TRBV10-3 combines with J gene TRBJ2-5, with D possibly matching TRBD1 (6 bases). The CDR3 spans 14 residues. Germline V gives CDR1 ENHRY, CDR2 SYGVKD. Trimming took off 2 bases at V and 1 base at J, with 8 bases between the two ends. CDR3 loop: CAISERGTQETQYF. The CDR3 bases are TGTGCCATCAGTGAGAGGGGGACCCAAGAGACCCAGTACTTC.

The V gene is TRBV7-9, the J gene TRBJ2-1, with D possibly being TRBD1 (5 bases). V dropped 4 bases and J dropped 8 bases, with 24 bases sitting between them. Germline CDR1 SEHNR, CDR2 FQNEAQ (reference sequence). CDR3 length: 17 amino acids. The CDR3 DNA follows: TGTGCCAGCAGCTCACCGATCGCGATAAGGGGTAGGGATGAGCAGTTCTTC. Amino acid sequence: CASSSPIAIRGRDEQFF.

This CDR3 is CASSNNSGGAREQFF. The CDR3 region has the DNA TGTGCCAGCAGTAATAATAGCGGGGGGGCGCGGGAGCAGTTCTTC. The J gene is TRBJ2-1, the V gene TRBV11-2, with TRBD2 matching 11 bases. The CDR3 length is 15 residues. V shed 6 bases, J shed 10 bases, and the junction held 11 bases outside the gene matches. The germline gives CDR1 SGHAT, CDR2 FQNNGV.

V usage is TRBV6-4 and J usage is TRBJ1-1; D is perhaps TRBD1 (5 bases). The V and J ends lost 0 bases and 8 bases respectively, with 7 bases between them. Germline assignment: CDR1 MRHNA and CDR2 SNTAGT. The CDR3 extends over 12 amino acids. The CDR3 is CASSDSQGEAFF. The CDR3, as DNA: TGTGCCAGCAGTGACTCTCAGGGCGAAGCTTTCTTT.

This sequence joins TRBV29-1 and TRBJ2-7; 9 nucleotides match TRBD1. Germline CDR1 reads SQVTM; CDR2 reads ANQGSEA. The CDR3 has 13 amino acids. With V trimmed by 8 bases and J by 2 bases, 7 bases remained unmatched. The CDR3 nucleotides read TGCAGCACATCAGGACAGGGGACCTACGAGCAGTACTTC. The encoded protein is CSTSGQGTYEQYF.

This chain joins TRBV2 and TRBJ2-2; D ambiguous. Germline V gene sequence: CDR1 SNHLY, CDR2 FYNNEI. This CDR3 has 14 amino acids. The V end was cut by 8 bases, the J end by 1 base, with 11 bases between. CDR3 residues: CASGSRKNTGELFF. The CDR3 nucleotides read TGTGCCAGCGGGTCGCGGAAGAACACCGGGGAGCTGTTTTTT.

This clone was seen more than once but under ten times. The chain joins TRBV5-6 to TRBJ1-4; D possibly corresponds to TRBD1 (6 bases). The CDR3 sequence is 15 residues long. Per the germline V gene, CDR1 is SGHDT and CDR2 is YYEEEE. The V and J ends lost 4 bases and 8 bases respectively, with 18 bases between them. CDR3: CASSRRDTLAEKLFF. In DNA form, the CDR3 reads TGTGCCAGCAGCCGCCGGGACACGCTTGCCGAAAAACTGTTTTTT.

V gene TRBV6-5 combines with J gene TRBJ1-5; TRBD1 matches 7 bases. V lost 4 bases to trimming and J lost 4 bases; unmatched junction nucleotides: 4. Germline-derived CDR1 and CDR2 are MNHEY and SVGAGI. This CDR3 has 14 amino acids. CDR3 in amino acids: CASSSRGINQPQHF. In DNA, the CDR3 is TGTGCCAGCAGTTCCAGGGGGATTAATCAGCCCCAGCATTTT.

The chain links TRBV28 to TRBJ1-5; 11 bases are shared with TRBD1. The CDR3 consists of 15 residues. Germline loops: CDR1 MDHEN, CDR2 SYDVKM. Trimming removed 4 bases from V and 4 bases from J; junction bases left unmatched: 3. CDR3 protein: CASSSGTGGNQPQHF. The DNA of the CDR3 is TGTGCCAGCAGTTCCGGGACAGGGGGGAATCAGCCCCAGCATTTT.

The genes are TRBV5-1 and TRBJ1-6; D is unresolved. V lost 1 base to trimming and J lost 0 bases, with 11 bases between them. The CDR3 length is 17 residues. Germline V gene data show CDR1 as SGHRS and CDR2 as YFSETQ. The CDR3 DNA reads TGCGCCAGCAGCTTGACTGTACCGAGCTCCTATAATTCACCCCTCCACTTT. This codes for CASSLTVPSSYNSPLHF.